Presented here are 24 T cell receptor beta chains from one specimen sequenced in a study of cytomegalovirus exposure and HLA in healthy donors. Vbeta (60) and Jbeta (13) primers were used in the PCR. Only in-frame clones appear in the TCRdb table, and some are missing; sequencing was by immunoSEQ multiplex PCR. The sample lists over 150,000 clones; roughly 84% were seen once. The sample taken for sequencing was PBMCs. The receptor set was obtained from a boy aged 2 to 10 in good health and CMV-seronegative.

This chain joins TRBV25-1 and TRBJ1-1; TRBD1 matches 7 bases. With V trimmed by 3 bases and J by 3 bases, 4 bases remained unmatched. The CDR3 has 14 amino acids. Per germline, CDR1 MGHDK and CDR2 SYGVNS. The CDR3 DNA reads TGTGCCAGCAGTGACACGACAGGGTACACTGAAGCTTTCTTT. It is translated as CASSDTTGYTEAFF.

The CDR3 region is CSAGGLTGANVLTF. CDR3 bases: TGCAGCGCAGGCGGGCTAACTGGGGCCAACGTCCTGACTTTC. The rearrangement uses TRBV29-1 and TRBJ2-6; a weak D match, TRBD2 (5 bases). Germline CDR1 is SQVTM and CDR2 is ANQGSEA. The V end was cut by 7 bases, the J end by 2 bases, with 12 bases between. This CDR3 has 14 amino acids.

This clone has only one observation. The chain links TRBV4-3 to TRBJ1-4, with TRBD1 matching 8 bases. Trimming at V came to 3 bases and at J to 5 bases, leaving 11 bases not matched to a gene. The CDR3 sequence is 17 residues long. Germline V lookup: CDR1 LGHNA, CDR2 YSLEER. CDR3 sequence reads: CASSQDADRGQNEKLFF. For the CDR3, the DNA is TGCGCCAGCAGCCAGGACGCTGACAGGGGACAAAATGAAAAACTGTTTTTT.

This clone was seen once. The chain is built from TRBV11-2 and TRBJ2-1; 8 bases match TRBD2. This CDR3 is built from 15 residues. Germline V CDR1 and CDR2: SGHAT, FQNNGV. The junction had 12 bases not matched to a gene; V was cut back by 9 bases and J by 5 bases. CDR3 sequence: CASRFWTSLNNEQFF. The DNA for the CDR3 is TGTGCCAGTAGATTTTGGACTAGCCTAAACAATGAGCAGTTCTTC.

The chain uses TRBV11-1 and TRBJ2-4, with 14 bases fitting TRBD2. The CDR3 is 19 amino acids. CDR1 SGHAT and CDR2 FQDESV come from the germline V gene (reference sequence). Trimming removed 3 bases from V and 0 bases from J; junction bases left unmatched: 7. The DNA of the CDR3 is TGTGCCAGCAGCTTGGGGGGGACTAGCGGGAGTAAAGCCAAAAACATTCAGTACTTC. Its translation: CASSLGGTSGSKAKNIQYF.

This clone was counted between two and nine times. CDR3 coding DNA: TGTGCCAGCAGCCGGACTAGCGGGGGGGCCTCCTACAATGAGCAGTTCTTC. Translation gives CASSRTSGGASYNEQFF. J is TRBJ2-1 and V is TRBV7-2; 15 bases agree with TRBD2. Germline CDR1 is SGHTA and CDR2 is FQGNSA. Losses at the gene ends were 5 bases for V and 0 bases for J; bases not matched to a gene: 2. The CDR3 is 17 amino acids. The full variable domain, completed using reference TRBV7-2 and TRBJ2-1, is GAGVSQSPSNKVTEKGKDVELRCDPISGHTALYWYRQSLGQGLEFLIYFQGNSAPDKSGLPSDRFSAERTGGSVSTLTIQRTQQEDSAVYLCASSRTSGGASYNEQFFGPGTRLTVL.

CDR3 residues: CASSILLVSQGRHTEAFF. CDR3 nucleotide sequence: TGTGCCAGTAGTATTTTGCTGGTCTCGCAGGGTAGGCACACTGAAGCTTTCTTT. This chain uses TRBV19 with TRBJ1-1; D may be TRBD1 (5 bases). This CDR3 region has 18 residues. Germline V gene data show CDR1 as LNHDA and CDR2 as SQIVND (reference sequence). V lost 3 bases to trimming and J lost 3 bases, with 23 bases between them.

The chain recombines TRBV5-6 with TRBJ2-7; D uncertain. This CDR3 is built from 12 residues. The V end was cut by 2 bases, the J end by 7 bases, with 10 bases between. CDR1 and CDR2 from the germline V gene are SGHDT and YYEEEE. CDR3 amino acids: CASSFGHTEQYV. CDR3 nucleotides: TGTGCCAGCAGCTTCGGCCATACAGAGCAGTACGTC.

The chain recombines TRBV5-1 with TRBJ2-1; TRBD2 matches at 10 bases. The CDR3 runs to 16 residues. The V gene's germline CDR1 is SGHRS and CDR2 YFSETQ. V trimming: 3 bases; J trimming: 6 bases; junction bases outside the gene matches: 9. The CDR3 spells CASSSHLSGRGNEQFF. The CDR3 DNA sequence: TGCGCCAGCAGCTCGCATCTAAGCGGGAGGGGCAATGAGCAGTTCTTC.

The chain carries TRBV15 and TRBJ1-5; tentative D call: TRBD1 (6 bases). The CDR3 is made up of 17 amino acids. The V end was cut by 0 bases, the J end by 5 bases, with 17 bases between. The V gene's germline CDR1 is LNHNV and CDR2 YYDKDF (reference sequence). In DNA form, the CDR3 reads TGTGCCACCAGCAGAGAGGAATTCGGGGGGCTGGATCAGCCCCAGCATTTT. It translates to CATSREEFGGLDQPQHF.

This chain links TRBV14 with TRBJ2-7; D is unresolved. Germline CDR1 and CDR2: SGHDN and FVKESK. V was cut by 0 bases and J by 1 base, with 7 bases left in between. The length of the CDR3 is 14 residues. The CDR3 bases are TGTGCCAGCAGCCAAGATCTAGGTTCCTACGAGCAGTACTTC. The encoded protein is CASSQDLGSYEQYF.

The genes are TRBV6-5 and TRBJ2-1, with 9 bases that match TRBD2. CDR1 MNHEY and CDR2 SVGAGI come from the germline V gene. J lost 8 bases, V lost 6 bases, and 8 bases had no gene match. CDR3 length: 14 amino acids. CDR3 sequence reads: CASRLKRGEHEQFF. The CDR3 DNA reads as TGTGCCAGCAGACTGAAGCGGGGGGAACATGAGCAGTTCTTC.

The chain uses TRBV27 and TRBJ2-3; 7 bases line up with TRBD1. The V and J ends lost 2 bases and 4 bases, in that order; junction bases with no gene match: 21. Germline CDR1 reads MNHEY; CDR2 reads SMNVEV (reference sequence). CDR3 size: 20 residues. The CDR3 DNA sequence: TGTGCCAGCAGTTTAAGGACAGGCAGGTCCCCCGGGATCTCCCCAGATACGCAGTATTTT. Encoded protein: CASSLRTGRSPGISPDTQYF.

This rearrangement joins TRBV21-1 to TRBJ1-1; the D call of TRBD1 is as the table states it, not checked on the DNA. TRBV21-1 is a documented pseudogene. The CDR3 has 12 residues. CDR3 region: CASDQGKFSAFF. The CDR3 DNA reads as TGTGCCAGCGACCAGGGTAAGTTTTCAGCTTTCTTT.

V and J are TRBV2 and TRBJ1-5; D possibly corresponds to TRBD1 (5 bases). V lost 1 base and J lost 3, with 7 bases in between. The CDR3 has 14 residues. Germline assignment: CDR1 SNHLY and CDR2 FYNNEI. Here the CDR3 reads CASSEGGNNQPQHF. CDR3 nucleotide sequence: TGTGCCAGCAGTGAAGGGGGCAACAATCAGCCCCAGCATTTT.

The chain combines TRBV11-2 with TRBJ2-7; 7 bases are a match to TRBD1. Germline assignment: CDR1 SGHAT and CDR2 FQNNGV. The CDR3 contains 17 residues. V was clipped by 4 bases and J by 3 bases; unmatched bases: 15. The CDR3 region has the DNA TGTGCCAGCAGCTCGATTCGGGACAGACGATTCGACTACGAGCAGTACGTC. Translation gives CASSSIRDRRFDYEQYV.

This clone has only a few counts. V usage is TRBV7-9 and J usage is TRBJ2-5; 7 nucleotides agree with TRBD1. Trimming at V came to 0 bases and at J to 5 bases, leaving 12 bases not matched to a gene. Germline lookup yields CDR1 SEHNR and CDR2 FQNEAQ (reference sequence). The CDR3 loop spans 17 amino acids. In DNA, the CDR3 is TGTGCCAGCAGCTTAGCCCTTTTAACAGGGGAAGGGGAGACCCAGTACTTC. Translation gives CASSLALLTGEGETQYF. Full variable domain (outside the CDR3, taken from reference TRBV7-9 and TRBJ2-5): DTGVSQNPRHKITKRGQNVTFRCDPISEHNRLYWYRQTLGQGPEFLTYFQNEAQLEKSRLLSDRFSAERPKGSFSTLEIQRTEQGDSAMYLCASSLALLTGEGETQYFGPGTRLLVL.

The V gene is TRBV4-1, the J gene TRBJ2-4; TRBD2 matches 11 bases. The length of the CDR3 is 15 residues. V lost 2 bases to trimming and J lost 8 bases; unmatched junction nucleotides: 5. Germline V gene sequence: CDR1 MGHRA, CDR2 YSYEKL. In DNA form, the CDR3 reads TGCGCCAGCAGCCAAATCGGGACTAGCGGTCACATTCAGTACTTC. Protein product: CASSQIGTSGHIQYF.

The chain uses TRBV5-6 and TRBJ2-3, with D uncertain. Germline V gene data show CDR1 as SGHDT and CDR2 as YYEEEE. The CDR3 is made up of 12 amino acids. Trimming removed 4 bases at V and 2 bases at J, with 5 bases between. CDR3 region: CASSQYTDTQYF. Written as DNA, the CDR3 is TGTGCCAGCAGCCAGTACACAGATACGCAGTATTTT.

This clone was detected once. This chain connects TRBV19 to TRBJ1-5; D gene unclear. The CDR3 is 15 amino acids. Germline CDR1 and CDR2: LNHDA and SQIVND (reference sequence). The V and J ends lost 6 bases and 1 base respectively, with 13 bases between them. CDR3 in DNA: TGTGCCAGTAGCAGAGAAAGGAGAAGCAATCAGCCCCAGCATTTT. Its translation is CASSRERRSNQPQHF.

A remark on this clone: Because the CDR3's place on the DNA is in doubt, the DNA is left out and the CDR3 is given as listed by TCRdb. This sequence joins TRBV6-6 and TRBJ1-5; the table assigns TRBD1, which was not confirmed against the DNA. The CDR3 numbers 15 amino acids, ends counted. Germline CDR1 MNHNY, CDR2 SVGAGI (reference sequence). This CDR3 is CASSSSTGGSQPQHF.

This rearrangement joins TRBV23-1 to TRBJ2-4; D possibly corresponds to TRBD2 (5 bases). TRBV23-1 qualifies as an ORF whose function is uncertain. Trimming removed 0 bases at V and 7 bases at J, with 16 bases between. CDR3 length: 16 residues. DNA for the CDR3: TGCGCCAGCAGTCAATCTTTCCGTGAGGGATGGAACATTCAGTACTTC. This encodes CASSQSFREGWNIQYF.

The chain is built from TRBV10-3 and TRBJ2-3, with 8 bases matching TRBD2. The CDR3 has 15 residues. The germline V gene encodes CDR1 ENHRY and CDR2 SYGVKD. V lost 5 bases and J lost 0; bases outside the gene matches: 4. CDR3 region: CAISTREGSTDTQYF. The CDR3 nucleotides read TGTGCCATCAGTACTCGGGAGGGAAGCACAGATACGCAGTATTTT.

This chain connects TRBV2 to TRBJ1-2; D remains ambiguous. CDR1 is SNHLY and CDR2 is FYNNEI in the germline V gene. CDR3 length: 13 residues. The V and J ends lost 4 bases and 4 bases respectively, with 10 bases between them. CDR3 sequence: CASSVDGGYGYTF. The CDR3 DNA follows: TGTGCCAGCAGTGTAGACGGAGGCTATGGCTACACCTTC.